These 21 T cell receptor beta chains were all obtained from the same sample, sequenced in a study of blood T cell repertoires in COVID-19. Profiled with immunoSEQ multiplex PCR; TCRdb holds only in-frame clones, not every one. The sample consists of under 250,000 clones, approximately 89% of them appearing once. Sequencing was carried out using peripheral blood. The receptors were sampled from a woman between 55 and 75 years old who had recovered from COVID-19.

The chain recombines TRBV14 with TRBJ1-6, with D maybe TRBD1 (6 bases). From germline, CDR1 is SGHDN and CDR2 FVKESK. V was clipped by 4 bases and J by 7 bases, with 14 bases between them. This CDR3 contains 15 residues. CDR3 in DNA: TGTGCCAGCAGCCGCTCGGGGGGGCCGAATTCACCCCTCCACTTT. Translating it yields CASSRSGGPNSPLHF.

The chain is built from TRBV14 and TRBJ2-7, with 8 bases fitting TRBD1. The V gene's germline CDR1 is SGHDN and CDR2 FVKESK. Losses at the gene ends were 2 bases for V and 12 bases for J; bases not matched to a gene: 21. This CDR3 comprises 17 residues. In nucleotides, the CDR3 is TGTGCCAGCAGCCAAAGGGCCTCGACAGGGGCCGCTCAATATCGGTACTTC. Its translation: CASSQRASTGAAQYRYF.

Notes on this clone: Other nucleotide sequences from this sample produce the same CDR3. J is TRBJ1-5 and V is TRBV18; a possible D gene is TRBD1 (5 bases). Germline V gene lookup returns CDR1 KGHSH and CDR2 LQKENI. Trimming left V 3 bases short and J 4 bases short, with 10 bases between. The CDR3 spans 14 residues. The DNA of the CDR3 is TGTGCCAGCTCACCTGGGGGAGGTAATCAGCCCCAGCATTTT. It encodes CASSPGGGNQPQHF.

The V call is TRBV9, the J call TRBJ2-4, with a weak D call TRBD2 (6 bases). V shed 1 base and J shed 1 base, with 12 bases lying between them. The CDR3 is made up of 16 amino acids. The germline V gene has CDR1 SGDLS and CDR2 YYNGEE. DNA for the CDR3: TGTGCCAGCAGCGTACTTCCCGGGGGTGCCAAAAACATTCAGTACTTC. Its translation is CASSVLPGGAKNIQYF.

The rearrangement joins TRBV21-1 to TRBJ1-4. TRBV21-1 corresponds to a pseudogene. The CDR3 is 14 residues long. The CDR3 protein is CASSKGVKSGKLFF. CDR3 coding DNA: TGTGCCAGCAGCAAAGGTGTCAAATCGGGAAAACTGTTTTTT.

The chain joins TRBV19 to TRBJ2-5; TRBD1 aligns across 9 bases. This CDR3 comprises 15 residues. In germline, CDR1 is LNHDA, CDR2 SQIVND (reference sequence). Unmatched junction bases numbered 6, after V lost 3 bases and J lost 4 bases. CDR3 sequence (DNA): TGTGCCAGTAGTATGACAGGGGGGTTAAGAGAGACCCAGTACTTC. This encodes CASSMTGGLRETQYF.

The chain recombines TRBV6-5 with TRBJ2-5; tentative D call: TRBD2 (5 bases). V was clipped by 5 bases and J by 8 bases, with 12 bases between them. The CDR3 has 12 amino acids. From germline, CDR1 is MNHEY and CDR2 SVGAGI. The CDR3 nucleotides read TGTGCCAGCAGTCTAACGGCGGGCACCCAGTACTTC. Translating gives CASSLTAGTQYF.

The rearrangement uses TRBV6-5 and TRBJ1-2; 7 positions agree with TRBD1. This CDR3 is 14 amino acids long. V was pared by 5 bases and J by 0 bases, with 3 bases of the junction left unmatched. Germline V lookup: CDR1 MNHEY, CDR2 SVGAGI. CDR3 coding DNA: TGTGCCAGCAGTCGGGACAGCTCTAACTATGGCTACACCTTC. Its translation: CASSRDSSNYGYTF.

V usage is TRBV6-6 and J usage is TRBJ1-5, with 8 bases lining up with TRBD1. The V and J ends lost 6 bases and 1 base, in that order; junction bases with no gene match: 8. CDR3 length equals 16 residues. Germline V lookup: CDR1 MNHNY, CDR2 SVGAGI (reference sequence). CDR3 amino acids: CASRDTGGGSNQPQHF. The CDR3 DNA reads as TGTGCCAGCAGGGACACAGGGGGGGGGAGCAATCAGCCCCAGCATTTT.

V and J are TRBV5-5 and TRBJ2-5; D is undetermined. The V and J ends lost 0 bases and 9 bases respectively, with 12 bases between them. Germline lookup yields CDR1 SGHKS and CDR2 YYEKEE (reference sequence). CDR3 length: 13 residues. The CDR3 protein is CASSLAPQDPQYF. The CDR3 DNA is TGTGCCAGCAGCTTGGCGCCTCAGGATCCCCAGTACTTC.

V is TRBV29-1 and J is TRBJ1-4; 8 bases align to TRBD1. Trimming removed 6 bases from V and 8 bases from J; junction bases left unmatched: 8. CDR1 and CDR2 from the germline V gene are SQVTM and ANQGSEA. The CDR3 spans 13 residues. CDR3 bases: TGCAGCGTGGACAGGGTTGGGTCCGAAAAACTGTTTTTT. This sequence encodes CSVDRVGSEKLFF.

The chain links TRBV2 to TRBJ1-4; 12 positions match TRBD1. Germline assignment: CDR1 SNHLY and CDR2 FYNNEI. J was trimmed by 7 bases and V by 10 bases; bases with no gene match: 13. The CDR3 has 16 amino acids. The CDR3: CATNRDRGRWGEKLFF. CDR3 nucleotides: TGTGCCACCAACCGGGACAGGGGGCGCTGGGGTGAAAAACTGTTTTTT.

This clone was counted once. V is TRBV25-1 and J is TRBJ2-7; D might be TRBD2 (6 bases). Per the germline V gene, CDR1 is MGHDK and CDR2 is SYGVNS. Trimming pared 6 bases from V and 3 bases from J, leaving 15 bases between. The CDR3 extends over 14 amino acids. The chain's CDR3 is CASSRTIPFYEQYF. DNA of the CDR3: TGTGCCAGCAGCCGGACTATCCCGTTCTACGAGCAGTACTTC.

The chain is built from TRBV7-2 and TRBJ2-5, with D perhaps TRBD2 (5 bases). Germline V lookup: CDR1 SGHTA, CDR2 FQGNSA. The V end lost 4 bases, the J end lost 5 bases, and 14 bases lay between the germline ends. The length of the CDR3 is 14 residues. CDR3 protein: CASSSLLARETQYF. The DNA of the CDR3 is TGTGCCAGCAGCTCCCTCCTAGCTCGTGAGACCCAGTACTTC.

V is TRBV11-1 and J is TRBJ2-1, with 7 bases that match TRBD2. The ends lost 3 bases at V and 7 bases at J; junction bases unmatched: 9. The CDR3 spans 15 residues. In germline, CDR1 is SGHAT, CDR2 FQDESV (reference sequence). The CDR3 bases are TGTGCCAGCAGCTTCCGGGGAGCGGGGTCGAATGAGCAGTTCTTC. This codes for CASSFRGAGSNEQFF.

This chain connects TRBV9 to TRBJ2-5; 10 positions match TRBD2. CDR1 and CDR2 from the germline V gene are SGDLS and YYNGEE. The CDR3 runs 16 residues. V lost 2 bases, J lost 2 bases, and 6 bases stayed unmatched. The CDR3 nucleotides read TGTGCCAGCAGCGTTTATAGCGGGGGGACGCAAGAGACCCAGTACTTC. Protein sequence: CASSVYSGGTQETQYF. Supplemented by reference TRBV9 and TRBJ2-5, the full variable domain reads DSGVTQTPKHLITATGQRVTLRCSPRSGDLSVYWYQQSLDQGLQFLIQYYNGEERAKGNILERFSAQQFPDLHSELNLSSLELGDSALYFCASSVYSGGTQETQYFGPGTRLLVL.

This chain connects TRBV7-2 to TRBJ2-1, with 9 bases identical to TRBD1. This CDR3 is 15 amino acids long. The ends lost 5 bases at V and 7 bases at J; junction bases unmatched: 9. Germline V CDR1 and CDR2: SGHTA, FQGNSA. CDR3 in amino acids: CASSTGTGFGNEQFF. The CDR3 DNA reads as TGTGCCAGCAGCACTGGGACAGGGTTTGGAAATGAGCAGTTCTTC. Full variable domain (rest looked up from reference TRBV7-2 and TRBJ2-1): GAGVSQSPSNKVTEKGKDVELRCDPISGHTALYWYRQSLGQGLEFLIYFQGNSAPDKSGLPSDRFSAERTGGSVSTLTIQRTQQEDSAVYLCASSTGTGFGNEQFFGPGTRLTVL.

This chain joins TRBV7-8 and TRBJ2-1; TRBD2 matches 12 bases. CDR3 size: 19 residues. Germline CDR1 reads SGHVS; CDR2 reads FQNEAQ. J lost 2 bases, V lost 1 base, and 9 bases had no gene match. The chain's CDR3 is CASSLGLAGATFAYNEQFF. In DNA form, the CDR3 reads TGTGCCAGCAGCTTAGGACTAGCGGGGGCCACCTTCGCCTACAATGAGCAGTTCTTC.

This rearrangement joins TRBV5-1 to TRBJ2-7; 7 positions agree with TRBD2. Losses at the gene ends were 5 bases for V and 1 base for J; bases not matched to a gene: 9. Looked up from germline, CDR1 is SGHRS and CDR2 is YFSETQ. The CDR3 is 15 amino acids. CDR3: CASSRGGFESYEQYF. The CDR3 nucleotides read TGCGCCAGCAGTAGGGGAGGGTTCGAATCCTACGAGCAGTACTTC.

J is TRBJ1-2 and V is TRBV5-1, with D maybe TRBD1 (6 bases). Germline V gives CDR1 SGHRS, CDR2 YFSETQ. There are 14 residues in the CDR3. Trimming cost V 0 bases and J 3 bases, with 9 bases left between them. CDR3 in amino acids: CASSLARTDYGYTF. Written as DNA, the CDR3 is TGCGCCAGCAGCTTGGCCAGGACAGACTATGGCTACACCTTC.

This chain links TRBV25-1 with TRBJ1-1; no clear D gene. CDR1 MGHDK and CDR2 SYGVNS come from the germline V gene. The CDR3 consists of 13 residues. Between the trimmed V and J ends, which lost 5 bases and 3 bases, there was a span of 10 bases. CDR3 amino acids: CASSKTGDTEAFF. In DNA form, the CDR3 reads TGTGCCAGCAGTAAGACCGGGGACACTGAAGCTTTCTTT.